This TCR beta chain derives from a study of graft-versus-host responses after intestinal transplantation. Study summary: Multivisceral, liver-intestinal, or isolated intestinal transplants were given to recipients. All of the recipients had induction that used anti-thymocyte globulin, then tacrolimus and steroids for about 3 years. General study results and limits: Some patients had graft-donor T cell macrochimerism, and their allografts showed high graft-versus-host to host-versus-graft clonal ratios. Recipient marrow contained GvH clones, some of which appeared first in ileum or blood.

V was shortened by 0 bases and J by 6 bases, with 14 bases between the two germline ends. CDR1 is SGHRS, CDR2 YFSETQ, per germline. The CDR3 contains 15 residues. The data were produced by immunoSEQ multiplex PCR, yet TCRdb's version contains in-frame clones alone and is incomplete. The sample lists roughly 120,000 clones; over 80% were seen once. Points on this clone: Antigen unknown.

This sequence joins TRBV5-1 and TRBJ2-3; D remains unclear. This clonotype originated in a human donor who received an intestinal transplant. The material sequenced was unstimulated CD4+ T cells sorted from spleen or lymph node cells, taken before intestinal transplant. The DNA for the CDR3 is TGCGCCAGCAGCTTGGCGGGTACTCCCGCGGATACGCAGTATTTT. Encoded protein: CASSLAGTPADTQYF.